This T cell receptor beta chain was identified in a study of blood T cell repertoires in COVID-19. Per the authors' pipeline: It was from reference gene primer amplification that nucleated cell counts were estimated. Sequencing used immunoSEQ multiplex PCR; TCRdb keeps in-frame clones, though not all of them. V and J calls plus clone size are reproduced from that table; the DNA served to infer D and trimming. The sample records 150,000 to 200,000 clones, roughly 79% being singletons. CDR1 is LGHDT, CDR2 YNNKEL, per germline (reference sequence). This CDR3 is built from 14 residues. Trimming cost V 6 bases and J 0 bases; bases outside gene matches: 3.

The chain is built from TRBV3-1 (or the pseudogene TRBV3-2) and TRBJ1-2, with 8 bases identical to TRBD1. The sequence was obtained from a woman at least 80 years old with acute or convalescent COVID-19. Sample: peripheral blood. CDR3 nucleotides: TGTGCCAGCAGGGACAGGGCTTCTAACTATGGCTACACCTTC. Its translation is CASRDRASNYGYTF.